Shown below are 4 T cell receptor beta chains from a single sample sequenced in a study of blood T cells in healthy people across ages. It was with a sample-barcoded 5' primer and a J-beta primer mix that a second PCR of about 6 to 11 cycles was run. TCRdb re-called the 5' RACE reads with MiXCR, one entry per CDR3 protein. Of over 1,300,000 distinct CDR3 sequences in the sample, 59% are singletons; the top ten hold more than 6%. Sequencing was performed on blood. The source is a man younger than 30 in good health.

The CDR3 spells CASSLTARTSTDTQYF. Here the CDR3 DNA reads TGTGCCAGCAGTTTAACGGCGCGAACTAGCACAGATACGCAGTATTTT. V is TRBV12-3 or TRBV12-4 and J is TRBJ2-3; no clear D. V was shortened by 2 bases and J by 0 bases, with 12 bases between the two germline ends. The CDR3 is 16 residues long.

The V call is TRBV29-1, the J call TRBJ1-1, with TRBD1 matching 7 bases. V shed 5 bases, J shed 6 bases, and the junction held 6 bases outside the gene matches. The germline V gene encodes CDR1 SQVTM and CDR2 ANQGSEA. CDR3 length equals 12 residues. CDR3 DNA: TGCAGCGTTCGCAGGGGGGACGCTGAAGCTTTCTTT. As protein: CSVRRGDAEAFF. The full variable domain, with the rest looked up from reference TRBV29-1 and TRBJ1-1, is SAVISQKPSRDICQRGTSLTIQCQVDSQVTMMFWYRQQPGQSLTLIATANQGSEATYESGFVIDKFPISRPNLTFSTLTVSNMSPEDSSIYLCSVRRGDAEAFFGQGTRLTVV.

This clonotype was counted between two and nine times. This chain links TRBV7-9 with TRBJ1-1; 9 positions match TRBD1. The length of the CDR3 is 13 residues. After removal of 8 bases from V and 2 bases from J, the junction contained 3 bases not matched to a gene. Germline lookup yields CDR1 SEHNR and CDR2 FQNEAQ (reference sequence). In nucleotides, the CDR3 is TGTGCCAGCGGGACAGGGACTAACACTGAAGCTTTCTTT. Amino acid sequence: CASGTGTNTEAFF.

V usage is TRBV6-2 or TRBV6-3 and J usage is TRBJ2-5, with 8 bases lining up with TRBD2. Trimming took 2 bases from V and 5 from J; bases not matched to a gene: 7. Germline V gives CDR1 MNHEY, CDR2 SVGEGT. The CDR3 consists of 15 residues. The CDR3, as DNA: TGTGCCAGCAGTTACAGCATCCTAGCGGGTGAGACCCAGTACTTC. The encoded protein is CASSYSILAGETQYF.